This T cell receptor (beta chain) is from a study of T cells in Graves' hyperthyroidism and ophthalmopathy (dated by TCRdb to the late 2010s). For the wider study: Peripheral blood samples were taken at initial diagnosis, before any treatment was given. To identify distinguishing TCR V-J signatures, a discovery cohort of some 100 patients was used, comprising fewer than 45 with Graves' ophthalmopathy and around 60 with stable Graves' hyperthyroidism. Prospective prediction of ophthalmopathy was tested in an independent validation cohort consisting of fewer than 20 hyperthyroidism patients and over 15 patients who later progressed to ophthalmopathy. For training and testing, the 80 to 100 patients in the discovery cohort were randomly divided in a 7:3 ratio. In addition, the study compared T-cell repertoires in thyroid tissue and in blood from several Graves' hyperthyroidism patients. After blood sampling, hyperthyroidism patients were treated with methimazole at a starting dose of 30 mg daily, and ophthalmopathy patients were treated with high-dose intravenous methylprednisolone. The paper reports TCR Vbeta CDR3 sequencing of some 140 peripheral blood samples: 43 ophthalmopathy, 75 to 80 hyperthyroidism and around 17 progressor patients. Broader findings and caveats from the paper: Ophthalmopathy was separated from stable hyperthyroidism by a 13 V-J signature model, with over 85% sensitivity and roughly 81% specificity obtained in cross-validation and 80%/75% obtained in testing. Sample size was not statistically predetermined, and blinding of investigators to group allocation was not performed. During validation, the model predicted progression to ophthalmopathy a median of roughly six months ahead of onset, with 60% to 71% sensitivity and less than 85% specificity. Blood samples also contained most of the expanded thyroid clonotypes (frequency above 0.001), which suggests that blood repertoires may reflect thyroid immune responses.

Moderately to severely active disease, a Clinical Activity Score of at least 3, a NOSPECS grade of at least 4, and a duration under 3 months were present in ophthalmopathy patients. Patients with uncontrolled infections, other autoimmune diseases, pregnancy or lactation were excluded. Diagnoses were based on clinical symptoms, serum thyroxine and TRAb, thyroid ultrasound and orbital computed tomography. Ficoll-Paque density gradient centrifugation was used to isolate PBMCs from about 10 ml of fresh peripheral blood. Trizol reagent was used to extract total RNA, and RNA quality was then checked on an Agilent 2100 Bioanalyzer. Note on this clonotype: Its target antigen remains unknown. The record has no base qualities; no much larger clone is one base away.

In the germline V gene, CDR1 corresponds to MNHEY and CDR2 to SVGEGT. Deletion took 7 bases off V and 3 bases off J, with a span of 16 bases between the germline ends. The CDR3 numbers 15 residues from cysteine through phenylalanine. Only the CDR3 DNA is retained, 45 bases long and in frame from the first base. The TCR beta CDR3 regions were amplified from the RNA transcripts. The first round of RT-PCR for the TCR CDR3 was performed with the HTBI primer set and the Qiagen OneStep RT-PCR kit. The libraries were constructed in a second round of multiplex PCR and then size-selected and purified. Libraries were sequenced paired-end with 100 bp reads on an Illumina HiSeq2000. Processing in the source paper ran as follows. SOAPnuke was used to process the raw data, removing reads that contained adapters or uncalled bases, had a mean Phred below 15, or lacked an exact match to the constant primer or identifier. COPE v1.2.5 was used to merge the high-quality paired reads, and each unique nucleotide sequence was defined as a clonotype. Clonotypes were aligned to IMGT TRBV, TRBD and TRBJ reference segments using MiTCR v1.1. The analysis included only V-J combinations with a frequency above 0.0001, which together covered 99.2% of the repertoires. The TCS score was defined as the ratio of F50 (clonal expansion) to E x V (chaos), calculated using BLOSUM62-based TCRdist between CDR3 peptides within each V-J. Welch's t-statistics and random forest reduced roughly 500 V-J features to 13, which were used in a naive Bayes classifier (R e1071). Clones were called with MiXCR by TCRdb after fastp trimmed the public reads at Q25, and only in-frame beta chains were retained. Each CDR3 protein gets just one entry, which takes the most common genes and DNA from the rows behind it. TCRdb assigned the V and J calls; the authors' analysis was not used. The sample records hundreds of thousands of distinct CDR3 sequences, about 14% of which are singletons. Under 15% of the sample goes to the ten largest clones.

The TCR sequence derives from a woman aged 45-65 years with Graves' ophthalmopathy. The V and J segments used are TRBV6-2 or TRBV6-3 and TRBJ2-4; TRBD2 is a possible D gene, resting on 6 matching bases. Sequencing was performed on blood. Here the CDR3 is given as CASIPGGAGKNIQYF. The nucleotide sequence is given as TGTGCCAGCATCCCCGGAGGGGCTGGCAAAAACATTCAGTACTTC.